A single sample gave rise to the 30 T cell receptor beta chains below, sequenced in a study of identical twins. TCRdb independently ran MiXCR on the 5' RACE reads; one entry per CDR3 protein. The table has about 890,000 distinct CDR3 sequences, 9% to 15% seen once. This sample also appeared in a second study, on yellow fever vaccine responses in identical twins.

Material: PBMCs. Every receptor here comes from a woman aged 18-29 years in good health.

This clonotype was recorded at least ten times. The chain uses TRBV6-6 and TRBJ1-5, with 7 nucleotides matching TRBD1. V lost 6 bases, J lost 7 bases, and 3 bases stayed unmatched. The CDR3 has 12 amino acids. Per germline, CDR1 MNHNY and CDR2 SVGAGI (reference sequence). The CDR3 DNA reads TGTGCCAGCAGCCAGGGGGAACAGCCCCAGCATTTT. Translation: CASSQGEQPQHF.

This clonotype was seen a few times. The rearrangement links TRBV12-3 or TRBV12-4 to TRBJ1-2; tentative D call: TRBD1 (6 bases). V dropped 6 bases and J dropped 5 bases, with 16 bases sitting between them. This CDR3 region has 14 residues. This chain's CDR3 is CASRQGPGWYGYTF. CDR3 nucleotide sequence: TGTGCCAGCAGGCAGGGGCCAGGGTGGTATGGCTACACCTTC.

The chain uses TRBV3-1 and TRBJ1-1; D call uncertain. The germline gives CDR1 LGHDT, CDR2 YNNKEL (reference sequence). The CDR3 totals 16 residues. With 4 bases removed from V and 1 base from J, the gap between germline ends came to 16 bases. CDR3 sequence reads: CASSPMTPFSNTEAFF. The DNA of the CDR3 is TGTGCCAGCAGCCCAATGACACCTTTTTCGAACACTGAAGCTTTCTTT.

For the CDR3, the DNA is TGTGCCAGCAGCCAAGATAAAGGACTAGCGGGGGGGCAGGAGTATTTT. It codes for CASSQDKGLAGGQEYF. The chain uses TRBV4-2 and TRBJ2-3; 15 nucleotides align to TRBD2. CDR3 length equals 16 residues. V gave up 0 bases and J gave up 13 bases; unmatched junction bases: 8. Germline V gene lookup returns CDR1 LGHNA and CDR2 YNFKEQ.

This clonotype has more than one count but fewer than ten. The chain has TRBV7-8 and TRBJ1-1; maybe TRBD1 (6 bases). Germline CDR1 is SGHVS and CDR2 is FQNEAQ. V dropped 5 bases and J dropped 4 bases, with 17 bases sitting between them. This CDR3 is 15 amino acids long. CDR3 amino acids: CASSPEKTGLTEAFF. DNA of the CDR3: TGTGCCAGCAGCCCAGAGAAGACAGGTCTCACTGAAGCTTTCTTT.

The table lists this clonotype with a few counts. The chain couples TRBV7-9 to TRBJ2-1; the D gene is possibly TRBD1 (5 bases). Germline V gives CDR1 SEHNR, CDR2 FQNEAQ (reference sequence). V was pared by 6 bases and J by 0 bases, with 15 bases between. The CDR3 covers 16 residues. The chain's CDR3 is CASSSYRQPSYNEQFF. The CDR3 region has the DNA TGTGCCAGCAGTTCTTACCGACAGCCCTCCTACAATGAGCAGTTCTTC.

Many counts were recorded for this clonotype. This chain connects TRBV20-1 to TRBJ1-1; D gene uncertain. This CDR3 has 11 amino acids. In germline, CDR1 is DFQATT, CDR2 SNEGSKA (reference sequence). The V end was cut by 3 bases, the J end by 7 bases, with 9 bases between. The chain's CDR3 is CSASRANEAFF. The CDR3 bases are TGCAGTGCTAGCCGAGCGAATGAAGCTTTCTTT.

The rearrangement joins TRBV3-1 to TRBJ2-1, with 7 bases fitting TRBD2. Germline V lookup: CDR1 LGHDT, CDR2 YNNKEL (reference sequence). Losses at the gene ends were 0 bases for V and 0 bases for J; bases not matched to a gene: 8. The CDR3 has 18 amino acids. CDR3 sequence (DNA): TGTGCCAGCAGCCAAGATGTGACGGGAGGAGGCTCCTACAATGAGCAGTTCTTC. As protein: CASSQDVTGGGSYNEQFF.

The CDR3, as DNA: TGTGCCAGCAGTTACGGCCACACGAACACCGGGGAGCTGTTTTTT. Protein product: CASSYGHTNTGELFF. The chain joins TRBV6-2 or TRBV6-3 to TRBJ2-2; unclear D gene. Trimming cost V 2 bases and J 0 bases, with 7 bases left between them. From germline, CDR1 is MNHEY and CDR2 SVGEGT. This CDR3 region has 15 residues.

This clonotype was recorded a few times. The junction shows a germline mismatch at one end, possibly a read error. This chain links TRBV3-1 with TRBJ2-5; no firm D call. Germline CDR1 is LGHDT and CDR2 is YNNKEL (reference sequence). The CDR3 spans 12 residues. CDR3: CASSQYQETQYF. CDR3 sequence (DNA): TGCGCCAGCAGCCAGTACCAAGAGACCCAGTACTTC.

The J gene is TRBJ2-5, the V gene TRBV2; TRBD2 matches 11 bases. V shed 3 bases, J shed 4 bases, and the junction held 4 bases outside the gene matches. Germline CDR1 and CDR2: SNHLY and FYNNEI. This CDR3 is built from 15 residues. CDR3 DNA: TGTGCCAGCAGTGAGGGTAGCGGGAGGGGAGAGACCCAGTACTTC. The encoded protein is CASSEGSGRGETQYF.

There are many counts of this clonotype. The V gene is TRBV5-1, the J gene TRBJ1-1; a possible D gene is TRBD1 (5 bases). The CDR3 runs to 15 residues. V was trimmed by 2 bases and J by 4 bases, leaving 15 bases between them. The germline V gene has CDR1 SGHRS and CDR2 YFSETQ. In DNA form, the CDR3 reads TGCGCCAGCAGCTTTTTCCAGGGTCTGGGCACTGAAGCTTTCTTT. It yields the protein CASSFFQGLGTEAFF.

This clonotype was counted many times. The V call is TRBV28, the J call TRBJ1-5; D not certain. The CDR3 extends over 12 amino acids. Germline values: CDR1 MDHEN, CDR2 SYDVKM. The ends were cut back, 3 bases at V and 9 bases at J, with 9 bases in the middle. The CDR3 region has the DNA TGTGCCAGCAGTTTTTTGACACCGCCCCAGCATTTT. As protein: CASSFLTPPQHF.

This rearrangement joins TRBV20-1 to TRBJ2-1; D gene uncertain. Per the germline V gene, CDR1 is DFQATT and CDR2 is SNEGSKA (reference sequence). V lost 8 bases and J 6 bases, leaving 2 bases between the germline ends. The CDR3 length is 8 residues. The CDR3 DNA follows: TGCAGTTTCAATGAGCAGTTCTTC. Its translation: CSFNEQFF.

V usage is TRBV29-1 and J usage is TRBJ2-7; D is possibly TRBD1 (5 bases). Looked up from germline, CDR1 is SQVTM and CDR2 is ANQGSEA. The CDR3 covers 13 residues. Trimming took off 3 bases at V and 0 bases at J, with 9 bases between the two ends. The CDR3 region has the DNA TGCAGCGTTGAGGACACAAGCTCCTACGAGCAGTACTTC. Translating gives CSVEDTSSYEQYF.

This clonotype was counted between two and nine times. The rearrangement joins TRBV5-1 to TRBJ1-2; D is unclear. The ends were cut back, 5 bases at V and 0 bases at J, with 17 bases in the middle. The CDR3 is 16 amino acids. Looked up from germline, CDR1 is SGHRS and CDR2 is YFSETQ. The chain's CDR3 is CASRITDETPNYGYTF. The DNA of the CDR3 is TGCGCCAGCAGGATCACGGACGAGACTCCTAACTATGGCTACACCTTC. The entire variable domain, with the rest obtained from reference TRBV5-1 and TRBJ1-2, is as follows: KAGVTQTPRYLIKTRGQQVTLSCSPISGHRSVSWYQQTPGQGLQFLFEYFSETQRNKGNFPGRFSGRQFSNSRSEMNVSTLELGDSALYLCASRITDETPNYGYTFGSGTRLTVV.

This clonotype was recorded once. The chain is built from TRBV11-2 and TRBJ1-2, with D possibly TRBD1 on 5 matching bases. CDR1 SGHAT and CDR2 FQNNGV come from the germline V gene. The V end was cut by 5 bases, the J end by 4 bases, with 14 bases between. The CDR3 is 14 residues long. This CDR3 reads CASSPTTEPYGYTF. CDR3 in DNA: TGTGCCAGCAGCCCAACGACAGAACCCTATGGCTACACCTTC.

The chain joins TRBV27 to TRBJ1-1, with 7 bases lining up with TRBD1. The CDR3 covers 16 residues. CDR1 is MNHEY, CDR2 SMNVEV, per germline (reference sequence). J was trimmed by 5 bases and V by 1 base; bases with no gene match: 10. CDR3 in DNA: TGTGCCAGCAGTTTATTGGAGAACAGGGGAAGAACTGAAGCTTTCTTT. Translated: CASSLLENRGRTEAFF.

This clonotype showed up just a few times. The chain has TRBV10-1 and TRBJ2-5; either TRBD1 or TRBD2 may supply D (5 bases each). The CDR3 has 13 residues. Germline V lookup: CDR1 WNHNN, CDR2 SYGVQD (reference sequence). V dropped 6 bases and J dropped 7 bases, with 15 bases sitting between them. The CDR3 spells CASRAGTRGTQYF. Here the CDR3 DNA reads TGCGCCAGCAGAGCCGGGACCAGAGGGACCCAGTACTTC.

This clonotype has ten or more counts. The rearrangement joins TRBV5-1 to TRBJ2-3; 7 positions match TRBD2. This CDR3 has 14 amino acids. Germline V lookup: CDR1 SGHRS, CDR2 YFSETQ. V gave up 2 bases and J gave up 5 bases; unmatched junction bases: 5. The CDR3 here is CASSFWRELDTQYF. The CDR3 bases are TGCGCCAGCAGCTTCTGGCGGGAGTTAGATACGCAGTATTTT.

The V call is TRBV2, the J call TRBJ1-3; 9 nucleotides align to TRBD1. The CDR3 spans 15 residues. Germline CDR1 and CDR2: SNHLY and FYNNEI. V shed 7 bases and J 1 base; nucleotides not matched to a gene: 5. This CDR3 reads CASTGQGPSGNTIYF. The CDR3 DNA sequence: TGTGCCAGCACCGGACAGGGGCCTTCTGGAAACACCATATATTTT.

Regarding this clonotype: This CDR3 fails to terminate in the conserved phenylalanine or tryptophan, so it likely reflects a read error. The chain uses TRBV29-1 and TRBJ2-2; D ambiguous. CDR1 and CDR2 (germline): SQVTM, ANQGSEA. The CDR3 totals 15 residues. The V end lost 0 bases, the J end lost 1 base, and 9 bases lay between the germline ends. In DNA, the CDR3 is TGCAGCGTTGAAGATCGCAGTCAGAACACCGGGGAGCTGTTTATT. Its protein product is CSVEDRSQNTGELFI.

V usage is TRBV27 and J usage is TRBJ2-7, with D perhaps matching TRBD1 (8 bases). This CDR3 contains 14 residues. The V gene lost 6 bases and the J gene lost 2 bases, with 14 bases spanning the gap. The V gene's germline CDR1 is MNHEY and CDR2 SMNVEV (reference sequence). CDR3 nucleotide sequence: TGTGCCAGCAGAGGACAGGGAGGGACCTACGAGCAGTACTTC. It codes for CASRGQGGTYEQYF.

This rearrangement joins TRBV12-5 to TRBJ2-1; TRBD2 matches at 8 bases. Losses at the gene ends were 6 bases for V and 1 base for J; bases not matched to a gene: 14. Germline V gene lookup returns CDR1 LGHNT and CDR2 FRNRAP. CDR3 size: 18 residues. The CDR3 bases are TGTGCTAGTGGAATAACCCCGGATGGGACTAGTTCCTACAATGAGCAGTTCTTC. It codes for CASGITPDGTSSYNEQFF.

Many counts were recorded for this clonotype. The chain has TRBV4-1 and TRBJ1-6, with D uncertain. Germline-derived CDR1 and CDR2 are MGHRA and YSYEKL. CDR3 length: 17 amino acids. Deletions cut 0 bases from V and 5 bases from J, with 14 bases between. Written as DNA, the CDR3 is TGCGCCAGCAGCCAAGATCATTTTTCTACTAATAATTCACCCCTCCACTTT. This encodes CASSQDHFSTNNSPLHF.

The V and J genes are TRBV5-6 and TRBJ1-1; possible D gene TRBD1, 6 bases. V was cut by 2 bases and J by 0 bases, with 14 bases left in between. The CDR3 spans 16 residues. Germline CDR1 and CDR2: SGHDT and YYEEEE. The CDR3 bases are TGTGCCAGCAGCTTCCAGGGGCCTATTATGAACACTGAAGCTTTCTTT. It translates to CASSFQGPIMNTEAFF. The complete variable domain, with remaining parts taken from reference TRBV5-6 and TRBJ1-1, reads DAGVTQSPTHLIKTRGQQVTLRCSPKSGHDTVSWYQQALGQGPQFIFQYYEEEERQRGNFPDRFSGHQFPNYSSELNVNALLLGDSALYLCASSFQGPIMNTEAFFGQGTRLTVV.

This clonotype was counted between two and nine times. The chain combines TRBV6-5 with TRBJ2-5; 8 bases are shared with TRBD1. This CDR3 region has 16 residues. CDR1 is MNHEY, CDR2 SVGAGI, per germline. V trimming: 2 bases; J trimming: 5 bases; junction bases outside the gene matches: 10. The CDR3 reads CASSYLAGGAKETQYF. Written as DNA, the CDR3 is TGTGCCAGCAGTTACCTCGCAGGGGGCGCGAAGGAGACCCAGTACTTC.

The chain is built from TRBV2 and TRBJ2-1; no definite D call. The CDR3 is 14 residues long. The V end lost 2 bases, the J end lost 0 bases, and 5 bases lay between the germline ends. The germline CDR1 and CDR2 sequences are SNHLY and FYNNEI. The DNA of the CDR3 is TGTGCCAGCAGTGAATTGAGCTCCTACAATGAGCAGTTCTTC. It translates to CASSELSSYNEQFF.

This clonotype was seen only a few times. V and J are TRBV7-9 and TRBJ2-3; D is unclear. The CDR3 has 12 amino acids. V lost 8 bases, J lost 9 bases, and 15 bases lay in between. CDR1 SEHNR and CDR2 FQNEAQ come from the germline V gene (reference sequence). CDR3 amino acids: CASHKPGETQYF. The DNA for the CDR3 is TGTGCCAGCCACAAACCCGGTGAAACGCAGTATTTT.

This clonotype was observed a single time. A junction boundary mismatches the germline segment, possibly from a read error. The V gene is TRBV6-6, the J gene TRBJ1-1; D is ambiguous. Germline CDR1 MNHNY, CDR2 SVGAGI (reference sequence). The length of the CDR3 is 12 residues. The CDR3 DNA follows: TGTGCCAGCAGCCTGAGCCCCGGCCAAGCTTTCTTC. Translated, it gives CASSLSPGQAFF.